This paragraph reports one TCR beta chain. Antigen specificity is unknown. V shed 4 bases and J shed 3 bases, with 9 bases lying between them. The germline V gene encodes CDR1 KGHDR and CDR2 SFDVKD. This CDR3 comprises 13 residues. The sample comes from a study of CD8 T cells in ankylosing spondylitis. In TCRdb, the 5' RACE reads were re-called with MiXCR into one record per CDR3 protein. The table records under 300,000 distinct CDR3 sequences, 18% of them present only once. Study-wide results and limits: Enrichment of disease-linked clones was reportedly significant in matched ankylosing spondylitis synovial fluid.

The receptor was isolated from a male donor with ankylosing spondylitis or in good health (not recorded which). V and J are TRBV24-1 and TRBJ2-7, with a tentative D call TRBD2 (5 bases). Sequenced material: blood, either unsorted or a sorted T cell fraction (not recorded which). The CDR3 coding sequence is TGTGCCACCAGTGACACCCGGGACTACGAGCAGTACTTC. Residues: CATSDTRDYEQYF.